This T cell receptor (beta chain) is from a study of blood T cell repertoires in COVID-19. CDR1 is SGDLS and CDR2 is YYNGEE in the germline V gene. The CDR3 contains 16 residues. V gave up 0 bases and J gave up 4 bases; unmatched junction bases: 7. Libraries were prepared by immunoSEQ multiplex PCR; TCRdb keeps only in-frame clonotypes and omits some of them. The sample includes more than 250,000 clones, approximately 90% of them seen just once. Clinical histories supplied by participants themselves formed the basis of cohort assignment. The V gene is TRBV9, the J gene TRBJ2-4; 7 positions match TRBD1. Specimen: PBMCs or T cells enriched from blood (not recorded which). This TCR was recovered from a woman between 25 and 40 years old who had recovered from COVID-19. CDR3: CASSVGSGGSKNIQYF. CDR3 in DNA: TGTGCCAGCAGCGTAGGGTCAGGGGGTTCGAAAAACATTCAGTACTTC.